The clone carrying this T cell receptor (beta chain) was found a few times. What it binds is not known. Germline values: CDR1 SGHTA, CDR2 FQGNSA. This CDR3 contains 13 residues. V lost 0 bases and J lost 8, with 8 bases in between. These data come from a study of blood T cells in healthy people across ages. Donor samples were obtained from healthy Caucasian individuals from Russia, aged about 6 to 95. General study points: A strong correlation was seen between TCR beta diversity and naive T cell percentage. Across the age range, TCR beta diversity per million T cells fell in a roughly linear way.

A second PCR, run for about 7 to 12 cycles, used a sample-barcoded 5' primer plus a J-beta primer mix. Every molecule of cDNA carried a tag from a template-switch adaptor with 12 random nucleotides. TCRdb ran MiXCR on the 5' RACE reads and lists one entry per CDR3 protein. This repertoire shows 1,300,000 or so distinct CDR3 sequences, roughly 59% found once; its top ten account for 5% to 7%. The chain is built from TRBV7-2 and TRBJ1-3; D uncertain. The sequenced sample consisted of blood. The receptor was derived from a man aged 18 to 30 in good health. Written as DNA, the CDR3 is TGTGCCAGCAGCTTAGCCGGAGGGTACACCATATATTTT. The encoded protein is CASSLAGGYTIYF.